This T cell receptor beta chain stems from a study of shared clonotypes between healthy human individuals. Germline V gives CDR1 MNHEY, CDR2 SVGAGI. The CDR3 is made up of 14 amino acids. The germline V and J ends were trimmed by 0 bases and 5 bases, with 11 bases remaining between them. Method: immunoSEQ multiplex PCR; TCRdb's copy keeps in-frame clones and lacks some. Here the sample spans some 120,000 clones, under 70% being singletons. The material sequenced was memory CD8+ T cells sorted from blood. Subset noted: CD45RO+ cells pooled with CCR7-negative TemRA cells. The chain is built from TRBV6-5 and TRBJ2-7; unclear D gene. The receptor comes from a woman aged 30 to 39 in good health. CDR3 sequence reads: CASSYSGNPNEQYF. CDR3 bases: TGTGCCAGCAGTTACTCAGGGAATCCCAACGAGCAGTACTTC.